The rows below give T cell receptor beta chains drawn from one sample of a study of beta chain features in type 1 diabetes. TCRdb's table, derived via immunoSEQ multiplex PCR, lists solely in-frame clones and lacks some. The sample includes under 500,000 clones, 30% of them seen just once. The sample comprised naive CD4+ T cells from blood. These TCRs come from a man in his late teens or twenties in good health. Both conserved end residues are part of each CDR3. The order of the fields is D gene, J gene, V gene, clone size, CDR3 protein, CDR3 DNA. The D gene is left open where the match is weak. Clone size is stated in some rows and not others, as once, few, many or a class when expanded.

d_gene: .; j_gene: TRBJ2-5; v_gene: TRBV7-3; abundance: .; CDR3aa: CASSKAETQYF; CDR3nt: TGTGCCAGCAGCAAAGCGGAGACCCAGTACTTC
d_gene: TRBD2; j_gene: TRBJ2-1; v_gene: TRBV29-1; abundance: few; CDR3aa: CSETSGSYNEQFF; CDR3nt: TGCAGCGAGACTAGCGGGTCCTACAATGAGCAGTTCTTC
d_gene: TRBD2; j_gene: TRBJ2-7; v_gene: TRBV7-9; abundance: few; CDR3aa: CASSGRLAGTGNEQYF; CDR3nt: TGTGCCAGCAGCGGACGACTAGCGGGAACAGGCAACGAGCAGTACTTC
d_gene: .; j_gene: TRBJ2-7; v_gene: TRBV7-9; abundance: few; CDR3aa: CASSLFRFPSSYEQYF; CDR3nt: TGTGCCAGCAGCTTATTTAGGTTTCCTAGCTCCTACGAGCAGTACTTC
d_gene: TRBD2; j_gene: TRBJ2-3; v_gene: TRBV5-1; abundance: .; CDR3aa: CASSEGLALSTDTQYF; CDR3nt: TGCGCCAGCAGCGAGGGACTAGCGTTGAGCACAGATACGCAGTATTTT
d_gene: .; j_gene: TRBJ2-7; v_gene: TRBV30; abundance: .; CDR3aa: CAWSVGDRRYYEQYF; CDR3nt: TGTGCCTGGAGTGTAGGCGACAGGAGGTACTACGAGCAGTACTTC
d_gene: .; j_gene: TRBJ2-7; v_gene: TRBV21-1; abundance: .; CDR3aa: CASSKLAAKNGAFEQYF; CDR3nt: TGTGCCAGCAGCAAACTAGCGGCAAAAAACGGGGCTTTCGAGCAGTACTTC
d_gene: TRBD2; j_gene: TRBJ2-5; v_gene: TRBV25-1; abundance: .; CDR3aa: CASSDPGTSGTETQYF; CDR3nt: TGTGCCAGCAGTGACCCCGGGACTAGCGGGACGGAGACCCAGTACTTC
d_gene: TRBD2; j_gene: TRBJ2-1; v_gene: TRBV7-3; abundance: .; CDR3aa: CASSSTGRTDNEQFF; CDR3nt: TGTGCCAGCAGCTCCACCGGGAGGACTGACAATGAGCAGTTCTTC
d_gene: TRBD1; j_gene: TRBJ2-5; v_gene: TRBV7-9; abundance: few; CDR3aa: CASSRTGQETQYF; CDR3nt: TGTGCCAGCAGCCGGACAGGGCAAGAGACCCAGTACTTC
d_gene: TRBD1; j_gene: TRBJ2-3; v_gene: TRBV7-9; abundance: .; CDR3aa: CASSLALGRGLYF; CDR3nt: TGTGCCAGCAGCTTAGCGCTTGGCAGGGGGCTGTATTTT
d_gene: TRBD1; j_gene: TRBJ2-4; v_gene: TRBV30; abundance: few; CDR3aa: CAWSSRGKGAIQYF; CDR3nt: TGTGCCTGGAGTTCGAGGGGGAAGGGGGCCATTCAGTACTTC
d_gene: .; j_gene: TRBJ2-1; v_gene: TRBV5-1; abundance: few; CDR3aa: CASSLSVGDPPYNEQFF; CDR3nt: TGCGCCAGCAGCTTGAGTGTAGGAGACCCCCCCTACAATGAGCAGTTCTTC
d_gene: .; j_gene: TRBJ1-4; v_gene: TRBV9; abundance: .; CDR3aa: CASSVVSGGDEKLFF; CDR3nt: TGTGCCAGCAGCGTAGTCTCGGGAGGAGACGAAAAACTGTTTTTT
d_gene: TRBD1; j_gene: TRBJ2-5; v_gene: TRBV15; abundance: few; CDR3aa: CATSRKGGPETQYF; CDR3nt: TGTGCCACCAGCAGGAAAGGGGGCCCCGAGACCCAGTACTTC
d_gene: TRBD2; j_gene: TRBJ2-5; v_gene: TRBV10-3; abundance: .; CDR3aa: CAIRPSGYQETQYF; CDR3nt: TGTGCCATCAGGCCTAGCGGGTACCAAGAGACCCAGTACTTC
d_gene: .; j_gene: TRBJ1-1; v_gene: TRBV7-2; abundance: .; CDR3aa: CASSSDGNTEAFF; CDR3nt: TGTGCCAGCAGTTCCGACGGGAACACTGAAGCTTTCTTT
d_gene: .; j_gene: TRBJ2-3; v_gene: TRBV7-3; abundance: few; CDR3aa: CASSLTSRADTQYF; CDR3nt: TGTGCCAGCAGCTTAACTAGTAGGGCGGATACGCAGTATTTT
d_gene: .; j_gene: TRBJ2-3; v_gene: TRBV7-6; abundance: few; CDR3aa: CASSPTRDTQYF; CDR3nt: TGTGCCAGCAGCCCTACCAGGGATACGCAGTATTTT
d_gene: TRBD1; j_gene: TRBJ2-5; v_gene: TRBV5-6; abundance: few; CDR3aa: CASSIDRVETQYF; CDR3nt: TGTGCCAGCAGCATTGACAGGGTTGAGACCCAGTACTTC
d_gene: .; j_gene: TRBJ2-5; v_gene: TRBV30; abundance: few; CDR3aa: CAWAPNGTPETQYF; CDR3nt: TGTGCCTGGGCCCCCAACGGGACCCCAGAGACCCAGTACTTC
d_gene: TRBD2; j_gene: TRBJ2-1; v_gene: TRBV15; abundance: few; CDR3aa: CATSSLAGDRNEQFF; CDR3nt: TGTGCCACCAGCAGTCTAGCGGGAGACAGAAATGAGCAGTTCTTC
d_gene: TRBD1; j_gene: TRBJ1-1; v_gene: TRBV29-1; abundance: few; CDR3aa: CSGGTGRENTEAFF; CDR3nt: TGCAGCGGCGGGACAGGGAGAGAGAACACTGAAGCTTTCTTT
d_gene: TRBD2; j_gene: TRBJ2-1; v_gene: TRBV5-1; abundance: few; CDR3aa: CASSLGLAGGWYNEQFF; CDR3nt: TGCGCCAGCAGCTTGGGACTAGCGGGAGGGTGGTACAATGAGCAGTTCTTC
d_gene: .; j_gene: TRBJ2-1; v_gene: TRBV19; abundance: .; CDR3aa: CASSNGVGDPNEQFF; CDR3nt: TGTGCCAGTAGTAATGGGGTGGGAGATCCCAATGAGCAGTTCTTC
d_gene: .; j_gene: TRBJ1-1; v_gene: TRBV30; abundance: .; CDR3aa: CAWSLRLNTEAFF; CDR3nt: TGTGCCTGGAGTCTCAGACTTAACACTGAAGCTTTCTTT
d_gene: .; j_gene: TRBJ2-7; v_gene: TRBV18; abundance: .; CDR3aa: CASSQTGYEQYF; CDR3nt: TGTGCCAGCTCACAAACAGGGTACGAGCAGTACTTC
d_gene: TRBD2; j_gene: TRBJ2-1; v_gene: TRBV4-2; abundance: few; CDR3aa: CASSLTSGTYNEQFF; CDR3nt: TGTGCCAGCAGTCTCACTAGCGGGACGTACAATGAGCAGTTCTTC
d_gene: .; j_gene: TRBJ2-1; v_gene: TRBV4-3; abundance: .; CDR3aa: CASSQEPLGNEQFF; CDR3nt: TGCGCCAGCAGCCAAGAACCACTAGGGAATGAGCAGTTCTTC
d_gene: TRBD2; j_gene: TRBJ2-1; v_gene: TRBV5-1; abundance: few; CDR3aa: CASSFTSGSDEQFF; CDR3nt: TGCGCCAGCAGCTTCACTAGCGGGAGTGATGAGCAGTTCTTC
d_gene: .; j_gene: TRBJ2-7; v_gene: TRBV28; abundance: few; CDR3aa: CASSLTPSYEQYF; CDR3nt: TGTGCCAGCAGTTTAACTCCCTCCTACGAGCAGTACTTC
d_gene: .; j_gene: TRBJ2-5; v_gene: TRBV15; abundance: .; CDR3aa: CATSRGFQETQYF; CDR3nt: TGTGCCACCAGCAGAGGGTTCCAAGAGACCCAGTACTTC
d_gene: .; j_gene: TRBJ2-3; v_gene: TRBV7-8; abundance: .; CDR3aa: CASSLATRGTRSHTDTQYF; CDR3nt: TGTGCCAGCAGCTTAGCGACTCGAGGGACCCGCTCCCACACAGATACGCAGTATTTT
d_gene: TRBD1; j_gene: TRBJ2-1; v_gene: TRBV4-3; abundance: .; CDR3aa: CASSQRTGIPNEQFF; CDR3nt: TGCGCCAGCAGCCAGAGGACAGGGATCCCCAATGAGCAGTTCTTC
d_gene: .; j_gene: TRBJ1-5; v_gene: TRBV30; abundance: .; CDR3aa: CAWSVGRGNQPQHF; CDR3nt: TGTGCCTGGAGTGTTGGAAGGGGCAATCAGCCCCAGCATTTT
d_gene: TRBD2; j_gene: TRBJ2-4; v_gene: TRBV29-1; abundance: .; CDR3aa: CSVEGGSGRGNIQYF; CDR3nt: TGCAGCGTTGAAGGAGGCAGCGGGAGAGGAAACATTCAGTACTTC
d_gene: TRBD1; j_gene: TRBJ1-2; v_gene: TRBV28; abundance: once; CDR3aa: CASSFHPGTGGYTF; CDR3nt: TGTGCCAGCAGTTTCCACCCTGGGACAGGGGGCTACACCTTC
d_gene: TRBD2; j_gene: TRBJ2-1; v_gene: TRBV4-2; abundance: once; CDR3aa: CASSQRGLAQSSYNEQFF; CDR3nt: TGTGCCAGCAGCCAAAGGGGACTAGCGCAGAGCTCCTACAATGAGCAGTTCTTC
d_gene: .; j_gene: TRBJ2-7; v_gene: TRBV7-3; abundance: few; CDR3aa: CASSLNYEQYF; CDR3nt: TGTGCCAGCAGCTTAAACTACGAGCAGTACTTC
d_gene: .; j_gene: TRBJ2-7; v_gene: TRBV5-1; abundance: .; CDR3aa: CASSLVGAMVNEQYF; CDR3nt: TGCGCCAGCAGCTTGGTGGGGGCGATGGTTAACGAGCAGTACTTC
d_gene: TRBD2; j_gene: TRBJ2-3; v_gene: TRBV7-2; abundance: .; CDR3aa: CASSWTSGTTDTQYF; CDR3nt: TGTGCCAGCAGCTGGACTAGCGGGACCACAGATACGCAGTATTTT
d_gene: TRBD2; j_gene: TRBJ2-7; v_gene: TRBV29-1; abundance: .; CDR3aa: CSVETQTSGWLSGEQYF; CDR3nt: TGCAGCGTTGAAACCCAGACTAGCGGGTGGCTTAGTGGCGAGCAGTACTTC
d_gene: TRBD1; j_gene: TRBJ2-1; v_gene: TRBV29-1; abundance: .; CDR3aa: CSGTGLPSSYNEQFF; CDR3nt: TGCAGCGGGACAGGGTTGCCGAGCTCCTACAATGAGCAGTTCTTC
d_gene: .; j_gene: TRBJ2-7; v_gene: TRBV5-1; abundance: .; CDR3aa: CASSILSSYEQYF; CDR3nt: TGCGCCAGCAGCATCCTGAGCTCCTACGAGCAGTACTTC
d_gene: .; j_gene: TRBJ1-2; v_gene: TRBV30; abundance: .; CDR3aa: CAWSRTVLNYGYTF; CDR3nt: TGTGCCTGGAGTAGGACAGTGTTAAACTATGGCTACACCTTC
d_gene: .; j_gene: TRBJ1-5; v_gene: TRBV20-1; abundance: few; CDR3aa: CSASTNQPQHF; CDR3nt: TGCAGTGCTAGTACCAATCAGCCCCAGCATTTT
d_gene: TRBD2; j_gene: TRBJ2-3; v_gene: TRBV29-1; abundance: few; CDR3aa: CSVATSGIGKDTQYF; CDR3nt: TGCAGCGTTGCGACTAGCGGGATAGGGAAGGATACGCAGTATTTT